The present entry profiles one T cell receptor (beta chain) with its context. Its specificity is unknown. In the PCR, 60 Vbeta and 13 Jbeta primers were used. Generated by immunoSEQ multiplex PCR, the TCRdb table keeps only in-frame clones and is missing some. The sample records around 120,000 clones, about 84% being singletons. The CDR3 runs 16 residues. The data are from a study of cytomegalovirus exposure and HLA in healthy donors. Study-level findings and limits: Rarity characterized most TCR sequences, yet some public TCRs appeared in many donors.

This sequence originates from a boy between 10 and 17 years old in good health and CMV-seronegative. Sequencing was done on a sample of PBMCs. V gene TRBV21-1 combines with J gene TRBJ1-5; the D call in the table, TRBD1, was not verified against the DNA. TRBV21-1 is marked as a pseudogene. The CDR3 sequence: CATKVRTGDGNQPQHF. CDR3 DNA: TGTGCCACCAAAGTTCGGACAGGGGATGGCAATCAGCCCCAGCATTTT.